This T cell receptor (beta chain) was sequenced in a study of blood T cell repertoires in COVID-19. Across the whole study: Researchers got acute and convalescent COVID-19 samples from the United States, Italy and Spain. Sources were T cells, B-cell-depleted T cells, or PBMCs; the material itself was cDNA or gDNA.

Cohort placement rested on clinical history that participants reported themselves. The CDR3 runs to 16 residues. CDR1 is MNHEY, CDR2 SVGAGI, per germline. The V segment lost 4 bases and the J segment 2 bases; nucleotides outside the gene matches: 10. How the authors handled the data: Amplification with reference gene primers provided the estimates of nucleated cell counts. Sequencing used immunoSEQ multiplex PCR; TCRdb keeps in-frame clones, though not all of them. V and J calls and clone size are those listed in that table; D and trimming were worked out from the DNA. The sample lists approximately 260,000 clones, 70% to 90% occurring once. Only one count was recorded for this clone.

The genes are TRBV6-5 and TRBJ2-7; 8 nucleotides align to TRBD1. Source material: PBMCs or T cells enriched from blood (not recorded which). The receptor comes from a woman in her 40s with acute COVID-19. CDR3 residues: CASSFQGASNAYEQYF. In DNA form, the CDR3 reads TGTGCCAGCAGTTTTCAGGGGGCTTCTAACGCCTACGAGCAGTACTTC.